The 15 T cell receptor beta chains below were found in one sample sequenced in a study of blood T cell repertoires in COVID-19. Produced via immunoSEQ multiplex PCR; TCRdb's table is partial and in-frame only. Found here are fewer than 200,000 clones, 80% to 90% of them singletons; the top ten hold around 2.1%. Sequenced: peripheral blood. Receptor source: a woman older than 75 with acute or convalescent COVID-19.

The rearrangement links TRBV9 to TRBJ1-2; TRBD1 might be the D (6 bases). V was cut by 5 bases and J by 0 bases, with 14 bases left in between. The germline gives CDR1 SGDLS, CDR2 YYNGEE. The CDR3 covers 15 residues. DNA for the CDR3: TGTGCCAGCAGGTCAGACAGGCCGACTAACTATGGCTACACCTTC. Translated, it gives CASRSDRPTNYGYTF.

The chain has TRBV12-3 or TRBV12-4 and TRBJ2-7, with 9 positions matching TRBD1. J lost 12 bases, V lost 4 bases, and 7 bases had no gene match. This CDR3 spans 12 amino acids. CDR3 DNA: TGTGCCAGCAGTTCCCGGACAGGGGAGACGTACTTC. Amino acid sequence: CASSSRTGETYF.

This chain uses TRBV7-2 with TRBJ2-3, with 16 positions matching TRBD2. CDR3 size: 18 residues. With 5 bases clipped from V and 5 bases from J, the junction kept 10 bases outside the gene matches. The germline V gene encodes CDR1 SGHTA and CDR2 FQGNSA. The CDR3, as DNA: TGTGCCAGCAGCAATCCGGGACTAGCGGGAGGGCGGGGAGATACGCAGTATTTT. Amino acids: CASSNPGLAGGRGDTQYF. The full variable domain, in which reference TRBV7-2 and TRBJ2-3 provide the parts outside the CDR3, is GAGVSQSPSNKVTEKGKDVELRCDPISGHTALYWYRQSLGQGLEFLIYFQGNSAPDKSGLPSDRFSAERTGGSVSTLTIQRTQQEDSAVYLCASSNPGLAGGRGDTQYFGPGTRLTVL.

The gene calls are TRBV10-3 and TRBJ2-2, with 7 bases that match TRBD1. Per the germline V gene, CDR1 is ENHRY and CDR2 is SYGVKD. Germline trimming cut 3 bases from V and 6 bases from J; bases unmatched to any gene: 4. CDR3 length: 14 residues. CDR3 nucleotides: TGTGCCATCAGTGACAGACAGGGCGCCGGGGAGCTGTTTTTT. This encodes CAISDRQGAGELFF.

V and J are TRBV6-5 and TRBJ1-4; a possible D gene is TRBD1 (6 bases). Trimming shortened V by 10 bases and J by 5 bases, and 14 bases separated the two germline ends. The CDR3 runs to 13 residues. Germline loops: CDR1 MNHEY, CDR2 SVGAGI. The CDR3 DNA sequence: TGTGCCACCTCGACAGGATACAATGAAAAACTGTTTTTT. This sequence encodes CATSTGYNEKLFF.

The chain joins TRBV5-1 to TRBJ2-3; weak D call: TRBD1 (5 bases). Germline V gene data show CDR1 as SGHRS and CDR2 as YFSETQ. V shed 2 bases and J shed 2 bases, with 12 bases lying between them. The CDR3 is 15 residues long. CDR3 sequence reads: CASSFRQSYTDTQYF. The CDR3 DNA reads TGCGCCAGCAGCTTCCGACAGTCATACACAGATACGCAGTATTTT.

This chain connects TRBV5-1 to TRBJ2-5, with 9 positions matching TRBD1. CDR3 length: 14 residues. V gave up 3 bases and J gave up 5 bases; unmatched junction bases: 5. CDR1 SGHRS and CDR2 YFSETQ come from the germline V gene. In DNA, the CDR3 is TGCGCCAGCAGCTGGACAGGGGAAAGGGAGACCCAGTACTTC. It translates to CASSWTGERETQYF.

The rearrangement uses TRBV5-5 and TRBJ2-3, with TRBD1 matching over 9 bases. J gave up 3 bases and V 4 bases, and 9 bases lay outside the gene matches. CDR3 length: 16 amino acids. CDR1 SGHKS and CDR2 YYEKEE come from the germline V gene (reference sequence). CDR3 sequence: CASSAQPGQGTDTQYF. The CDR3 DNA reads TGTGCCAGCAGCGCCCAACCGGGACAGGGAACAGATACGCAGTATTTT.

The rearrangement uses TRBV19 and TRBJ2-1, with 12 bases aligning to TRBD2. The germline CDR1 and CDR2 sequences are LNHDA and SQIVND (reference sequence). With 7 bases clipped from V and 4 bases from J, the junction kept 2 bases outside the gene matches. The CDR3 runs 14 residues. CDR3 residues: CASTLAGGYNEQFF. CDR3 bases: TGTGCCAGTACCCTAGCGGGGGGGTACAATGAGCAGTTCTTC.

The chain recombines TRBV19 with TRBJ2-7; no clear D gene. V was shortened by 3 bases and J by 1 base, with 10 bases between the two germline ends. Germline V lookup: CDR1 LNHDA, CDR2 SQIVND (reference sequence). CDR3 size: 14 residues. The CDR3 here is CASSIGQVSYEQYF. The CDR3 DNA follows: TGTGCCAGTAGTATTGGTCAGGTATCCTACGAGCAGTACTTC.

Concerning this clone itself: At one end, the junction sequence differs from germline, possibly due to a read error. The rearrangement links TRBV6-5 to TRBJ2-2, with TRBD2 identical over 12 bases. The CDR3 extends over 15 amino acids. CDR1 and CDR2 (germline): MNHEY, SVGAGI. The DNA of the CDR3 is TGTGCCAGCAGAACTAGCGGGGGGAACATCGGGGAGCTGTTTTTT. This codes for CASRTSGGNIGELFF.

This chain links TRBV7-9 with TRBJ2-5; weak D call: TRBD2 (6 bases). V lost 3 bases to trimming and J lost 5 bases, with 10 bases between them. CDR1 and CDR2 (germline): SEHNR, FQNEAQ (reference sequence). The CDR3 runs 13 residues. The CDR3 DNA follows: TGTGCCAGCAGCTTCATGGCGGGGGAGACCCAGTACTTC. Encoded protein: CASSFMAGETQYF.

The count of this clone is one. The CDR3 is CASSEVTRVRGYTF. CDR3 coding DNA: TGTGCCAGCAGCGAAGTAACCAGGGTGAGAGGCTACACCTTC. The V and J genes are TRBV3-1 (or the pseudogene TRBV3-2) and TRBJ1-2, with a weak D call TRBD1 (5 bases). Germline loops: CDR1 LGHDT, CDR2 YNNKEL (reference sequence). The V end lost 5 bases, the J end lost 8 bases, and 18 bases lay between the germline ends. The CDR3 contains 14 residues.

The chain links TRBV6-5 to TRBJ2-2; 9 positions agree with TRBD1. The CDR3 covers 14 residues. Unmatched junction bases numbered 7, after V lost 11 bases and J lost 3 bases. From germline, CDR1 is MNHEY and CDR2 SVGAGI. CDR3 loop: CAGRRDRDTGELFF. CDR3 nucleotide sequence: TGTGCCGGGCGCCGGGACAGGGACACCGGGGAGCTGTTTTTT.

V gene TRBV28 combines with J gene TRBJ1-5; TRBD1 aligns across 8 bases. CDR3 size: 15 residues. V shed 6 bases, J shed 3 bases, and the junction held 7 bases outside the gene matches. Per germline, CDR1 MDHEN and CDR2 SYDVKM. Here the CDR3 reads CASSPDRGVNQPQHF. CDR3 DNA sequence: TGTGCCAGCAGCCCTGACAGGGGCGTCAATCAGCCCCAGCATTTT.